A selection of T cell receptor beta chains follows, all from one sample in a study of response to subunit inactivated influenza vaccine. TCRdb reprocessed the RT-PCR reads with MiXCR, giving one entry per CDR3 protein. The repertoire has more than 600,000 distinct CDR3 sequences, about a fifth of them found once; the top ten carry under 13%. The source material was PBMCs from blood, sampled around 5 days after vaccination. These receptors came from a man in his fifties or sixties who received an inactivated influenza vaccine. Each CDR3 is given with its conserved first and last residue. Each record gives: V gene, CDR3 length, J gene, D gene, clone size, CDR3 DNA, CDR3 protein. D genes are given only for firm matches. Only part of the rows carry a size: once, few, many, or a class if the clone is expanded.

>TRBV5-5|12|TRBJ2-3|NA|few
TGTGCCAGCAGCTTGGGGCGGGAAGATTCAAATTTT
CASSLGREDSNF
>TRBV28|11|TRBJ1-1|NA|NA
TGTGCCAGCAAGGTGGGGACTGAAGCTTTCTTT
CASKVGTEAFF
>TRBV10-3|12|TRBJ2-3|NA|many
TGTGCCATCCGGGCCGACACAGATACGCAGTATTTT
CAIRADTDTQYF
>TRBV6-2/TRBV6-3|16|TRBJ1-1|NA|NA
TGTGCCAGCAGTTATTCTGTCGGGCGGGCGAACACTGAAGCTTTCTTT
CASSYSVGRANTEAFF
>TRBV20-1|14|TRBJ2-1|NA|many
TGCAGTGCTTCCGGCCCTCTACACTACAATGAGCAGTTCTTC
CSASGPLHYNEQFF
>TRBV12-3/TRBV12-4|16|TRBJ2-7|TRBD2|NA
TGTGCCAGCAGTTTGGGCGGGGGGCCTCGCCCCTACGAGCAGTACTTC
CASSLGGGPRPYEQYF
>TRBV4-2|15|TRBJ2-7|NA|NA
TGTGCCAGCAGCCAAGATCGCGGTCGTGGGGGCCCCCAGTACTTC
CASSQDRGRGGPQYF
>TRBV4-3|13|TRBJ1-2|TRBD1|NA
TGCGCCAGCAGCCATACAGGGGGCGGCGGCTACACCTTC
CASSHTGGGGYTF
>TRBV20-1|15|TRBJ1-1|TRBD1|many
TGCAGTGCTAGAGGTTTCGGACAGGGGGGAGGTGAAGCTTTCTTT
CSARGFGQGGGEAFF
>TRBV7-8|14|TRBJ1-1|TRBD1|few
TGTGCCAGCAACTCTAGGACAGGGGAGACTGAAGTTTTCTTT
CASNSRTGETEVFF
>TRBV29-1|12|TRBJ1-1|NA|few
TGCAGCGTTGAGAGGGAGAACACTGAAGCTTTCTTT
CSVERENTEAFF
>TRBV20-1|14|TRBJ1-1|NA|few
TGCAGTGCCCGTCTGGGAACGACTAACACTGAAGCTTTCTTT
CSARLGTTNTEAFF
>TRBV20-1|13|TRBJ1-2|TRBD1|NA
TGCAGTGCTAGCACCGGGACAGCCTATGGCTACACCTTC
CSASTGTAYGYTF
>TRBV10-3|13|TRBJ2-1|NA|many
TGTGCCATCAAGACTACAAGTTACAATGAGCAGTTCTTC
CAIKTTSYNEQFF
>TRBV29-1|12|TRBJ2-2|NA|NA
TGCAGCGTTGAAAAAACCGCCGGGGAGCTGTTTTTT
CSVEKTAGELFF